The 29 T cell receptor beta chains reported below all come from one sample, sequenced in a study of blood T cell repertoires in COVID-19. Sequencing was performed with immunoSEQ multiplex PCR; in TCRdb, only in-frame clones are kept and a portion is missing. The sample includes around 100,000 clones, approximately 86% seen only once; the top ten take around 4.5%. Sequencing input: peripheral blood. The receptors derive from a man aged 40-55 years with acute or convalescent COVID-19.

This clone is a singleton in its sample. The CDR3 loop is CASSKEELGDISYNEQFF. CDR3 nucleotides: TGTGCCAGCTCTAAGGAGGAGCTAGGGGACATTTCCTACAATGAGCAGTTCTTC. The V gene is TRBV7-9, the J gene TRBJ2-1, with D perhaps TRBD1 (6 bases). CDR1 and CDR2 (germline): SEHNR, FQNEAQ (reference sequence). V was clipped by 8 bases and J by 1 base, with 24 bases between them. CDR3 size: 18 residues.

DNA of the CDR3: TGCGCCAGCAGCCCGGAGGGGGGGCGTACCGGGGAGCTGTTTTTT. Amino acids: CASSPEGGRTGELFF. This sequence joins TRBV5-1 and TRBJ2-2, with D possibly matching TRBD2 (7 bases). Germline V gene lookup returns CDR1 SGHRS and CDR2 YFSETQ. CDR3 size: 15 residues. With 4 bases removed from V and 5 bases from J, the gap between germline ends came to 15 bases.

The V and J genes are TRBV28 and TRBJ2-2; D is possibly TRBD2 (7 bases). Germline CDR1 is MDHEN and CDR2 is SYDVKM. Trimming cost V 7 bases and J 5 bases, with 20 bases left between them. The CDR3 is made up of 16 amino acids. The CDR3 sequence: CASTSRGGVMTGELFF. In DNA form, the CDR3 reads TGTGCCAGCACCTCACGAGGGGGGGTGATGACCGGGGAGCTGTTTTTT.

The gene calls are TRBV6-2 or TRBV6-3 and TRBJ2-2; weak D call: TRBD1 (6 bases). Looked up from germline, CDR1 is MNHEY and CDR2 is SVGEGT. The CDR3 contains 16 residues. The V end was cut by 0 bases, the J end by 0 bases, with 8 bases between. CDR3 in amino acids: CASSYSRGSNTGELFF. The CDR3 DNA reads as TGTGCCAGCAGTTACTCGAGGGGGTCGAACACCGGGGAGCTGTTTTTT.

Written as DNA, the CDR3 is TGCGCCAGCAGCTCAGGACAGCCGAACACTGAAGCTTTCTTT. Protein sequence: CASSSGQPNTEAFF. The chain is built from TRBV5-1 and TRBJ1-1, with a weak D call TRBD1 (6 bases). This CDR3 has 14 amino acids. Germline V gene sequence: CDR1 SGHRS, CDR2 YFSETQ. V was cut by 3 bases and J by 1 base, with 10 bases left in between.

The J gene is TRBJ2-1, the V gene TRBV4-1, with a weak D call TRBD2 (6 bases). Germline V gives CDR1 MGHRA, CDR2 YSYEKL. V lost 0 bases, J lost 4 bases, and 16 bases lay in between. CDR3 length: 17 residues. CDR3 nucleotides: TGCGCCAGCAGCCAAGATCAGGCAGGAGGGGAGTACAATGAGCAGTTCTTC. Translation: CASSQDQAGGEYNEQFF.

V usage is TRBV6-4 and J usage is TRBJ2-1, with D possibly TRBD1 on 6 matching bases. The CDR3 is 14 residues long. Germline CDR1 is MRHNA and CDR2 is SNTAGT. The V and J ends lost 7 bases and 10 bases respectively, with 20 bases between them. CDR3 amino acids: CASTIRDIISEQFF. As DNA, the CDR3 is TGTGCCAGCACCATACGGGACATTATAAGCGAGCAGTTCTTC.

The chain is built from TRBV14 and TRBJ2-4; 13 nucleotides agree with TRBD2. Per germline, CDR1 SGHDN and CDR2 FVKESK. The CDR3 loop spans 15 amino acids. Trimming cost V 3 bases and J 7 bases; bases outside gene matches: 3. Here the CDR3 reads CASSQGTSGINIQYF. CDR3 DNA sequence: TGTGCCAGCAGCCAGGGGACTAGCGGGATCAACATTCAGTACTTC.

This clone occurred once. The CDR3 loop is CASTEGHSGNTIYF. The CDR3 nucleotides read TGTGCCAGCACGGAGGGGCACTCTGGAAACACCATATATTTT. V and J are TRBV5-8 and TRBJ1-3; a possible D gene is TRBD1 (5 bases). The length of the CDR3 is 14 residues. The V gene lost 6 bases and the J gene lost 0 bases, with 10 bases spanning the gap. The V gene's germline CDR1 is SGHTS and CDR2 YDEGEE.

This chain's CDR3 is CASSPPYRAWGGYTF. The DNA for the CDR3 is TGTGCCAGCAGTCCCCCGTACAGGGCTTGGGGTGGCTACACCTTC. The chain joins TRBV27 to TRBJ1-2; D is possibly TRBD1 (6 bases). CDR1 MNHEY and CDR2 SMNVEV come from the germline V gene (reference sequence). The CDR3 length is 15 residues. Between the trimmed V and J ends, which lost 5 bases and 7 bases, there was a span of 20 bases.

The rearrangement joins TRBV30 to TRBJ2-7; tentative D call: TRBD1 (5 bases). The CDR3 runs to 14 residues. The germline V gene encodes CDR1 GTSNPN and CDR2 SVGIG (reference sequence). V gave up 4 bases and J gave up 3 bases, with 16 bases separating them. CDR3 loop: CAWTHPPGYYEQYF. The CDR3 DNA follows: TGTGCCTGGACCCACCCCCCAGGGTACTACGAGCAGTACTTC.

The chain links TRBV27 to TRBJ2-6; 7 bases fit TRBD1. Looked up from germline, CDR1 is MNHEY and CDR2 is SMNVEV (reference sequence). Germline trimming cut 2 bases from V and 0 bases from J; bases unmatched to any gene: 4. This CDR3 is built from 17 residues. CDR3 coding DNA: TGTGCCAGCAGTTTAACAGGGGCCCGCTCTGGGGCCAACGTCCTGACTTTC. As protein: CASSLTGARSGANVLTF.

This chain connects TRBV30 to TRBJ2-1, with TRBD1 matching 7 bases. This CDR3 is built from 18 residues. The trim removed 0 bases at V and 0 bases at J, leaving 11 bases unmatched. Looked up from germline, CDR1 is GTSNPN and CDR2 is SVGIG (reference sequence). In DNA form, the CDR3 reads TGTGCCTGGAGTGTCGAGGGGGCTTATGCGAGCTCCTACAATGAGCAGTTCTTC. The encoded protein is CAWSVEGAYASSYNEQFF.

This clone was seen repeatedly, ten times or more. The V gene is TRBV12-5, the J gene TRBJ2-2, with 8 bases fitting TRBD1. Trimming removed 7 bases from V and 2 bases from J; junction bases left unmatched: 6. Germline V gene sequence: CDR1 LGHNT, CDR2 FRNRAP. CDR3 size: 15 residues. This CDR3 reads CASVSPGGNTGELFF. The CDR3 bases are TGTGCTAGTGTCTCACCAGGGGGCAACACCGGGGAGCTGTTTTTT.

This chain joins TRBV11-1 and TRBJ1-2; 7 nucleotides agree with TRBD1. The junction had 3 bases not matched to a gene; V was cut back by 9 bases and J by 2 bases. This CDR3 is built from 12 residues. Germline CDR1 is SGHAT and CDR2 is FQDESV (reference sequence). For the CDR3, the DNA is TGTGCCAGTGGGGACAGCAACTATGGCTACACCTTC. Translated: CASGDSNYGYTF.

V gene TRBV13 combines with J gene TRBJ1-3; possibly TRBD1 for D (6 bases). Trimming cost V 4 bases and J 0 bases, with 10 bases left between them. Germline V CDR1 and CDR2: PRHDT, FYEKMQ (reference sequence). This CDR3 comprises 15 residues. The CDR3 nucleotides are TGTGCCAGCAGCTCTTGGACAGCCTCTGGAAACACCATATATTTT. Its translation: CASSSWTASGNTIYF. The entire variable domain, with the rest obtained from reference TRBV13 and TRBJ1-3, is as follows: AAGVIQSPRHLIKEKRETATLKCYPIPRHDTVYWYQQGPGQDPQFLISFYEKMQSDKGSIPDRFSAQQFSDYHSELNMSSLELGDSALYFCASSSWTASGNTIYFGEGSWLTVV.

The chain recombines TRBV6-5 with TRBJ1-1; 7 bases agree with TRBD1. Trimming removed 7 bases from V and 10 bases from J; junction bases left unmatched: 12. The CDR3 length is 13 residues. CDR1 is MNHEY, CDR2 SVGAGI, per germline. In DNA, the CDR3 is TGTGCCAGCATGATCGACAGGGCGAGTCGAGCTTTCTTT. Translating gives CASMIDRASRAFF.

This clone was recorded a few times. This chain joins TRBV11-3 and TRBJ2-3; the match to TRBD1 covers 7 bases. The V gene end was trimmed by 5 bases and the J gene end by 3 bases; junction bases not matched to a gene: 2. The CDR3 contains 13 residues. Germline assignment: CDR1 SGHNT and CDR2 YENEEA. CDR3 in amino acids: CASSVQGTDTQYF. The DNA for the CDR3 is TGTGCCAGCAGCGTACAGGGGACAGATACGCAGTATTTT.

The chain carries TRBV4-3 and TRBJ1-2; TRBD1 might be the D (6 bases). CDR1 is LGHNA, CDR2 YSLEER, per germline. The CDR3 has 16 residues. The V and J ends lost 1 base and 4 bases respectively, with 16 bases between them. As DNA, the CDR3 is TGCGCCAGCAGCCAAGGGGTGACAGGTTCGACCTATGGCTACACCTTC. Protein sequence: CASSQGVTGSTYGYTF.

The CDR3, as DNA: TGTGCCAGCAGCACCGAAAGGAGAAACTATGGCTACACCTTC. This translates into CASSTERRNYGYTF. The rearrangement joins TRBV5-4 to TRBJ1-2; unclear D gene. V was cut by 4 bases and J by 2 bases, with 12 bases left in between. This CDR3 region has 14 residues. CDR1 and CDR2 from the germline V gene are SGHNT and YYREEE (reference sequence).

CDR3 loop: CAASGANTGELFF. CDR3 DNA: TGTGCCGCGTCGGGGGCGAACACCGGGGAGCTGTTTTTT. V usage is TRBV30 and J usage is TRBJ2-2; possible D gene TRBD2, 6 bases. CDR1 is GTSNPN and CDR2 is SVGIG in the germline V gene (reference sequence). The CDR3 is made up of 13 amino acids. V shed 8 bases and J shed 0 bases, with 10 bases lying between them.

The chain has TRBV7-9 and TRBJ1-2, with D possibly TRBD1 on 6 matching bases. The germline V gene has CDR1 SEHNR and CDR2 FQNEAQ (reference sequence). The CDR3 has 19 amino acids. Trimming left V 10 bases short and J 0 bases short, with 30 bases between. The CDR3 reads CAIIMLRGASSPANYGYTF. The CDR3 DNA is TGTGCCATTATCATGCTCAGGGGCGCATCTTCCCCAGCTAACTATGGCTACACCTTC.

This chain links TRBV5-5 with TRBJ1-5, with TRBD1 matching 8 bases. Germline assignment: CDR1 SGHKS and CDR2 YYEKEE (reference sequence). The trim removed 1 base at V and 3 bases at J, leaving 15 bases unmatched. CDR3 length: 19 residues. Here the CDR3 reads CASSLSGGWDSSFNQPQHF. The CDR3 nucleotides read TGTGCCAGCAGCTTGTCAGGGGGCTGGGACTCCTCGTTCAATCAGCCCCAGCATTTT.

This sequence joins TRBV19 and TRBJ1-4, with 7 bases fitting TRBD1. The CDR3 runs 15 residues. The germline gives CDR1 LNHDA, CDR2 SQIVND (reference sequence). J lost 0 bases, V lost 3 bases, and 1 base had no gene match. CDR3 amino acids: CASSIQGATNEKLFF. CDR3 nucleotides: TGTGCCAGTAGTATTCAGGGGGCAACTAATGAAAAACTGTTTTTT.

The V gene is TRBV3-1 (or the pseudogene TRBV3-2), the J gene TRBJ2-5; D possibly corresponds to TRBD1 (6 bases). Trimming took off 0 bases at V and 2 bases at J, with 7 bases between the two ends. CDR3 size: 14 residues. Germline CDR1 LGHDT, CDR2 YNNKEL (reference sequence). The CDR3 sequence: CASSQEGGQETQYF. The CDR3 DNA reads TGTGCCAGCAGCCAAGAAGGGGGTCAAGAGACCCAGTACTTC.

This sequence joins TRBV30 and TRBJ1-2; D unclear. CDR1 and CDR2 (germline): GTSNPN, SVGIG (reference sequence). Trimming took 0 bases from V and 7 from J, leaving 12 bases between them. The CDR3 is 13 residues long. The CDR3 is CAWSVGGESGYTF. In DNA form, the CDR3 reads TGTGCCTGGAGTGTAGGTGGGGAGAGTGGCTACACCTTC.

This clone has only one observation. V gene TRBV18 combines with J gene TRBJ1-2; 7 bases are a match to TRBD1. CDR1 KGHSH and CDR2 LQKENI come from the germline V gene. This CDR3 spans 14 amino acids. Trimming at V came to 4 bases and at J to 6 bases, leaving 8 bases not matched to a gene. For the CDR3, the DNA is TGTGCCAGCTCACTCCTTAACAGGGGAGATGGCTACACCTTC. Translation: CASSLLNRGDGYTF.

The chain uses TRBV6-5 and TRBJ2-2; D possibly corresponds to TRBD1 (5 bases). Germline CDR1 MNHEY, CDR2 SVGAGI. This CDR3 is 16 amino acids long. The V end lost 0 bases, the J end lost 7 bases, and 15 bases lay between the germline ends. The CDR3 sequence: CASSYSSAGIGGELFF. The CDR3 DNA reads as TGTGCCAGCAGTTACTCGAGTGCAGGGATTGGCGGGGAGCTGTTTTTT.

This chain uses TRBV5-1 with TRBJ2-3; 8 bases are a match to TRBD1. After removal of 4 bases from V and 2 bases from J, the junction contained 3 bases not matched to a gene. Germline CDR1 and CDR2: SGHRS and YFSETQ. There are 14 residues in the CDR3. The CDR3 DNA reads TGCGCCAGCAGCGCGGGACAGGACACAGATACGCAGTATTTT. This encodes CASSAGQDTDTQYF. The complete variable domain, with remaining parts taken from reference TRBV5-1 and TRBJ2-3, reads KAGVTQTPRYLIKTRGQQVTLSCSPISGHRSVSWYQQTPGQGLQFLFEYFSETQRNKGNFPGRFSGRQFSNSRSEMNVSTLELGDSALYLCASSAGQDTDTQYFGPGTRLTVL.